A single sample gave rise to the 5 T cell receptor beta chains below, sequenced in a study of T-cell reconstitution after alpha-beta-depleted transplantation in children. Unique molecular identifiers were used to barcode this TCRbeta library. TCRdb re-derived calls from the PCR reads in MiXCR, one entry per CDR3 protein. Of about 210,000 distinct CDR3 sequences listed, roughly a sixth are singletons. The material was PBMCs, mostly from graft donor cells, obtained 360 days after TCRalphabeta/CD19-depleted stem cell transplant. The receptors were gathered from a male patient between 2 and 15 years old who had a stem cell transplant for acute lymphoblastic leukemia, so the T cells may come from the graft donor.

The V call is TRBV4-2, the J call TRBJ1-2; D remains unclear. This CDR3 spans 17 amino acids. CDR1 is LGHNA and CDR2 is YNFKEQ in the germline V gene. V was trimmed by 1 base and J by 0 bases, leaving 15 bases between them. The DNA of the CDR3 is TGTGCCAGCAGCCAAGTATCAACAGTTATAACTAACTATGGCTACACCTTC. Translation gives CASSQVSTVITNYGYTF.

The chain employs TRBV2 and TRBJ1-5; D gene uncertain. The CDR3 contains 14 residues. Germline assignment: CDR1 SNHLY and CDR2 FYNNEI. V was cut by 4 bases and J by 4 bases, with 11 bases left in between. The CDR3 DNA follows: TGTGCCAGCAGTGCGGAAACAGTAAATCAGCCCCAGCATTTT. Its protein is CASSAETVNQPQHF.

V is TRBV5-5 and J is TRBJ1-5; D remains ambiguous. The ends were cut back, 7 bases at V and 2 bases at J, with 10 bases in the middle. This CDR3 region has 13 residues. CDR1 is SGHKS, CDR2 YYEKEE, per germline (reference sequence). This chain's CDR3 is CASAWGGNQPQHF. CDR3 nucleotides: TGTGCCAGCGCTTGGGGAGGCAATCAGCCCCAGCATTTT.

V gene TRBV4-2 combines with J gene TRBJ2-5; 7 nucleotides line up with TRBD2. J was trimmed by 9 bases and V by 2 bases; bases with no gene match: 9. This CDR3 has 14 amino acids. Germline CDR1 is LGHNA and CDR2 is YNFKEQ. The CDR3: CASSQRLEGGAQYF. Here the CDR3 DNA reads TGTGCCAGCAGCCAAAGACTCGAGGGAGGGGCCCAGTACTTC.

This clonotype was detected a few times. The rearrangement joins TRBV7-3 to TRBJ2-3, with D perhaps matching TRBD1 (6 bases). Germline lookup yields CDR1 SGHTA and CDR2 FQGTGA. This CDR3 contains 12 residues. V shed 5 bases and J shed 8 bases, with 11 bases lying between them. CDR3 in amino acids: CASSDQDSTQYF. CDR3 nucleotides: TGTGCCAGCAGCGACCAGGACAGTACGCAGTATTTT.